This T cell receptor beta chain originates from a study of cytomegalovirus exposure and HLA in healthy donors. Each donor's status was that of a healthy bone marrow donor. The primer mix had 60 Vbeta and 13 Jbeta primers. In the study's own analysis: Roughly 10 million shared chains were among the about 80 million unique TCR beta chains that a later analysis counted. Profiled with immunoSEQ multiplex PCR; TCRdb holds only in-frame clones, not every one. That table is the source of V, J and clone size, and D and trimming were worked out from the DNA. This repertoire includes 120,000 or so clones. Germline CDR1 MNHNS, CDR2 SASEGT. J lost 0 bases, V lost 4 bases, and 2 bases had no gene match. CDR3 size: 14 residues.

The clonotype comes from a young man in good health and CMV-seronegative. The chain links TRBV6-1 to TRBJ1-1; TRBD1 aligns across 7 bases. The sample taken for sequencing was PBMCs. The CDR3 protein is CASSATGLNTEAFF. DNA of the CDR3: TGTGCCAGCAGTGCGACAGGGCTGAACACTGAAGCTTTCTTT.